This T cell receptor beta chain was observed in a study of shared clonotypes between healthy human individuals. Study results and caveats: The study generally estimated greater richness for naive than memory subsets.

This clone was seen only once. Its antigen remains unidentified. Assay used: immunoSEQ multiplex PCR; TCRdb lists only in-frame clones, some missing. The sample shows 1.6 million or so clones, 98% of them seen only once. The material sequenced was naive CD4+ T cells sorted from blood. Subset meaning: CD45RA+ positively selected. The TCR originated in a man younger than 40 in good health.

The CDR3 is CSVGAGEYTEAFF. The CDR3 bases are TGCAGCGTTGGAGCAGGAGAATACACTGAAGCTTTCTTT. J is TRBJ1-1 and V is TRBV29-1; the D is unclear. In germline, CDR1 is SQVTM, CDR2 ANQGSEA. The V gene lost 4 bases and the J gene lost 3 bases, with 12 bases spanning the gap. The CDR3 contains 13 residues. Drawing the rest from reference TRBV29-1 and TRBJ1-1, the complete variable domain is SAVISQKPSRDICQRGTSLTIQCQVDSQVTMMFWYRQQPGQSLTLIATANQGSEATYESGFVIDKFPISRPNLTFSTLTVSNMSPEDSSIYLCSVGAGEYTEAFFGQGTRLTVV.